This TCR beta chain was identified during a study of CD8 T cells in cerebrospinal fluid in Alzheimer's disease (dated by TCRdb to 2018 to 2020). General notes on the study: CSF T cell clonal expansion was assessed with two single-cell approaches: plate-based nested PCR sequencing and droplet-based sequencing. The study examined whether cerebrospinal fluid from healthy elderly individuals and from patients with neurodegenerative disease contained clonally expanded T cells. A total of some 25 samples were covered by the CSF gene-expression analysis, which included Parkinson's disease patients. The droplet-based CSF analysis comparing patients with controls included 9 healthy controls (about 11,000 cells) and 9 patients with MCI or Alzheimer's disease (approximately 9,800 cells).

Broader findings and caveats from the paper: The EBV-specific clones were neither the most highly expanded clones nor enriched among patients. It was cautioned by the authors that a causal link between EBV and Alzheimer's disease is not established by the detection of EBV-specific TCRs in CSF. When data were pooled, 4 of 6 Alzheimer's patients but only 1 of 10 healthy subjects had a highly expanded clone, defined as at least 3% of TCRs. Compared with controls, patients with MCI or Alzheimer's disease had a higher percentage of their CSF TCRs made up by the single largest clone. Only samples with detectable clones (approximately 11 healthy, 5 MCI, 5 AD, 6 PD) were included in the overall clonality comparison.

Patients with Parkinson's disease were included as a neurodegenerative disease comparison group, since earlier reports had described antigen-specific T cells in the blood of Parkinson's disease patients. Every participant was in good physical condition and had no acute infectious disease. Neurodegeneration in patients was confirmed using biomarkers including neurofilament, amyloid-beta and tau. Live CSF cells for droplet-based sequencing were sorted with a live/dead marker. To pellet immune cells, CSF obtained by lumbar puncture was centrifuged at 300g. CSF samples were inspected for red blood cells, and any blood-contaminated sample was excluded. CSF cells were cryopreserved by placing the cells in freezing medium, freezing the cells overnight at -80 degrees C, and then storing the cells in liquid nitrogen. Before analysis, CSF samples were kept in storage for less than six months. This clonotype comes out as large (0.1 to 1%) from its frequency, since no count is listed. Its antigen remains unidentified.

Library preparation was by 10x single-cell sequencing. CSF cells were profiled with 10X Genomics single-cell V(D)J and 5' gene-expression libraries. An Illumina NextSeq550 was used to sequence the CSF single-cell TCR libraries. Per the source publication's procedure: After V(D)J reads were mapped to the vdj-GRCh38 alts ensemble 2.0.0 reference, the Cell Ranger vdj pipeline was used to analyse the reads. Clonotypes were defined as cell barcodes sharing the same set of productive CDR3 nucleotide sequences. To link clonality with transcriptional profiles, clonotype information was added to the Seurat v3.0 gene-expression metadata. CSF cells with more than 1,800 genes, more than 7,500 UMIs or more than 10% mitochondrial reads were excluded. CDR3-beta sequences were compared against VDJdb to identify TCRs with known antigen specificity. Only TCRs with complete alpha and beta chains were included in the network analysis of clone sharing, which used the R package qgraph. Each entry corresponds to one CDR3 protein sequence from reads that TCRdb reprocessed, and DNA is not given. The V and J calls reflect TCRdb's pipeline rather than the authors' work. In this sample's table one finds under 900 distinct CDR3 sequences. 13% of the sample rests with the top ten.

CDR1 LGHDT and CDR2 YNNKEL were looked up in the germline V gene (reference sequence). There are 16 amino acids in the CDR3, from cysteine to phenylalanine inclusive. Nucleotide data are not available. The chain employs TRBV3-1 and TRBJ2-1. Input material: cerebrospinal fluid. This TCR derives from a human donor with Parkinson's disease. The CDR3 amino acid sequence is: CASSHLKASSYNEQFF.